This T cell receptor beta chain was sequenced in a study of blood T cell repertoires in COVID-19. Across the whole study: Sources were T cells, B-cell-depleted T cells, or PBMCs; the material itself was cDNA or gDNA.

Germline V CDR1 and CDR2: SNHLY, FYNNEI. CDR3 length: 12 residues. The V end lost 6 bases, the J end lost 0 bases, and 5 bases lay between the germline ends. This clone was observed a few times. Repertoires were generated with immunoSEQ multiplex PCR, while TCRdb's copy carries only in-frame clones and drops some. The sample has approximately 260,000 clones; 70% to 90% are singletons. The rearrangement uses TRBV2 and TRBJ2-5; D is undetermined. This clonotype was sampled from a woman in her seventies with acute or convalescent COVID-19. Sample: peripheral blood. Here the CDR3 reads CASRRYQETQYF. CDR3 in DNA: TGTGCCAGCAGGCGGTACCAAGAGACCCAGTACTTC.